These 5 T cell receptor beta chains were sequenced from one sample in a study of T-cell memory formation after mild COVID-19. Using its own MiXCR run on the 5' RACE reads, TCRdb lists one record per CDR3 protein. The sample has 530,000 or so distinct CDR3 sequences; 15% to 20% are singletons. The specimen was PBMCs or a T cell subset sorted from them (not recorded which). These receptors were taken from an adult woman who had mild COVID-19 (a few samples of this study predate the infection). Cell type and time point are not known.

This clonotype has only a few counts. The chain employs TRBV6-5 and TRBJ2-1, with D possibly called TRBD1 or TRBD2 (5 bases each). CDR3 size: 16 residues. The V gene lost 0 bases and the J gene lost 2 bases, with 11 bases spanning the gap. CDR1 and CDR2 from the germline V gene are MNHEY and SVGAGI. CDR3 amino acids: CASSYSTGPPYNEQFF. In DNA form, the CDR3 reads TGTGCCAGCAGTTACTCGACGGGGCCCCCCTACAATGAGCAGTTCTTC.

The chain couples TRBV20-1 to TRBJ1-1; no firm D call. Germline V lookup: CDR1 DFQATT, CDR2 SNEGSKA (reference sequence). V shed 7 bases and J shed 1 base, with 10 bases lying between them. The CDR3 runs to 12 residues. CDR3 in amino acids: CSVRTANTEAFF. The CDR3, as DNA: TGCAGTGTTAGGACGGCGAACACTGAAGCTTTCTTT.

This clonotype was counted ten times or more. The CDR3 bases are TGTGCCAGTAGTATTGGTGCGGGAAATGAGCAGTTCTTC. Its protein is CASSIGAGNEQFF. The chain employs TRBV19 and TRBJ2-1, with D perhaps matching TRBD2 (6 bases). The V gene's germline CDR1 is LNHDA and CDR2 SQIVND (reference sequence). Trimming stripped 3 bases from V and 7 bases from J, with 10 bases between. This CDR3 is 13 amino acids long.

This chain uses TRBV11-2 with TRBJ2-3, with D perhaps TRBD1 or TRBD2 (5 bases each). The CDR3 consists of 16 residues. Deletions cut 4 bases from V and 6 bases from J, with 20 bases between. CDR1 is SGHAT and CDR2 is FQNNGV in the germline V gene. The CDR3 sequence: CASSWWGRPLLDTQYF. The CDR3 bases are TGTGCCAGCAGCTGGTGGGGACGACCGCTGCTGGATACGCAGTATTTT.

The table lists this clonotype with a few counts. This chain connects TRBV6-6 to TRBJ2-7; 11 nucleotides line up with TRBD1. The trim removed 5 bases at V and 4 bases at J, leaving 7 bases unmatched. Germline V gives CDR1 MNHNY, CDR2 SVGAGI (reference sequence). The CDR3 loop spans 15 amino acids. The CDR3 region has the DNA TGTGCCAGCAGTGATCCGGGACAGGGGGGTTACGAGCAGTACTTC. Translating it yields CASSDPGQGGYEQYF.